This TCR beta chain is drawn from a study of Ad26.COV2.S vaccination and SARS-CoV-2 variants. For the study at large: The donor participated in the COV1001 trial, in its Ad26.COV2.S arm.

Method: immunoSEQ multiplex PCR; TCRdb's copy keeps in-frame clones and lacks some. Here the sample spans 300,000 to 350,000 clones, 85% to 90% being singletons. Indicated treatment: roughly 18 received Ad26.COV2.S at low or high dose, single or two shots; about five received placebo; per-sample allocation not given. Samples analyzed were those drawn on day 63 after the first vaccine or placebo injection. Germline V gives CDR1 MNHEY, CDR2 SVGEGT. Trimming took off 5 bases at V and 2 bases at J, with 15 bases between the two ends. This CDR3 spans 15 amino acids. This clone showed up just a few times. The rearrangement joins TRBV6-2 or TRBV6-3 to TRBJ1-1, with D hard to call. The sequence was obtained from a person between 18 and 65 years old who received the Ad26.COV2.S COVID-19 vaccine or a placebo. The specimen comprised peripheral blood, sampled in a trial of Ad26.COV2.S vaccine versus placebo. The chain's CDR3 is CASSKGKGLNTEAFF. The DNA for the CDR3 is TGTGCCAGCAGTAAAGGGAAGGGTCTAAACACTGAAGCTTTCTTT.